This T cell receptor (beta chain) came from a study of CD8 T cells in ankylosing spondylitis (dated by TCRdb to the late 2010s). Concerning the study at large: To find TCR variants linked to disease, the study profiled T cell receptor beta repertoires in ankylosing spondylitis patients and healthy donors. In total, the full study cohort was made up of some 110 healthy donors and approximately 27 ankylosing spondylitis patients. Peripheral blood was sampled, and synovial fluid was also collected from ankylosing spondylitis patients.

The full study reports these points: The disease-linked clones showed a CD8+ phenotype and occurred at relatively low frequencies in peripheral blood. Some motif variants had previously been reported in the synovial fluid and blood of reactive arthritis patients, which suggests shared mechanisms of disease initiation. Blood from ankylosing spondylitis patients appeared to be characterized by a TCR beta motif composed of about 8 highly homologous amino acid variants. Significant enrichment of the disease-linked clones was reported in matched synovial fluid samples from ankylosing spondylitis patients.

V trim: 4 bases; J trim: 0 bases; unmatched bases: 5. The CDR3 runs 16 residues from the cysteine to the phenylalanine. Of all the DNA, just the CDR3 is kept, 48 bases in frame from base 1. The CDR1 and CDR2 encoded by the germline V gene are SQVTM and ANQGSEA. The instrument was an Illumina HiSeq 2500. Quantitative 5'-RACE with molecular barcodes was the method used to prepare the TCR beta libraries. As for how the authors treated the data: A new computational method, built on a probabilistic model of VDJ rearrangement, was used to identify disease-linked TCR variants. TCRdb reprocessed the public reads (quality trimming at Q25 with fastp, clone calling with MiXCR) and kept in-frame beta chains. Rows matching on CDR3 protein sequence are summarized as one entry with the most common DNA and genes. In this record, the V and J calls reflect TCRdb's handling and not the investigators' own analysis. The sample table contains approximately 200,000 distinct CDR3 sequences; only one count was recorded for under 15% of them. The ten largest account for around 10% of the sample.

This clonotype has just a few counts. It lacks a known antigen. No qualities accompany the bases; no much larger clone lies one base away. This receptor chain uses TRBV29-1 and TRBJ2-1, and 11 junctional nucleotides match TRBD1. This clonotype was obtained from a female donor with ankylosing spondylitis or in good health (not recorded which). Specimen: blood, either unsorted or a sorted T cell fraction (not recorded which). The nucleotides are TGCAGCGTTGTAGGACAGGGGGCGAGCTCCTACAATGAGCAGTTCTTC. Its product reads: CSVVGQGASSYNEQFF.